This T cell receptor (beta chain) derives from a study of blood T cells in healthy people across ages. Study-wide results and limits: Since the PBMCs were unsorted, naive and antigen-experienced cells could not be conclusively compared.

Points on this clonotype: Its antigen remains unknown.

Germline values: CDR1 LGHDT, CDR2 YNNKEL (reference sequence). The V and J ends lost 3 bases and 5 bases respectively, with 13 bases between them. The CDR3 runs 14 residues. Together with a sample-barcoded 5' primer, a J-beta primer mix was included in a second PCR lasting about 6 to 11 cycles. Each TCR beta cDNA got a 12-nucleotide random molecular identifier. One entry per CDR3 protein results from TCRdb running MiXCR on the 5' RACE reads. This table holds some 1,500,000 distinct CDR3 sequences, about 42% found once. Input material: blood. This chain uses TRBV3-1 with TRBJ1-2; TRBD1 is a possible D gene (5 bases). The receptor's source is a woman in her late teens or twenties in good health. In DNA, the CDR3 is TGTGCCAGCAGCCAGGACGATAGGGGATATGGCTACACCTTC. As protein: CASSQDDRGYGYTF.